This is a list of T cell receptor beta chains from one sample in a study of T cell responses to AZD1222 COVID-19 vaccine. Profiling relied on immunoSEQ multiplex PCR, and the TCRdb table lists in-frame clones only, not all of them. The repertoire includes about 190,000 clones, approximately 92% of them detected once, and about 1.2% sits in the top ten. The source material was peripheral blood, sampled on day 0 of AZD1222 vaccination. These receptor sequences come from an adult in good health. CDR3s include the opening cysteine and the closing phenylalanine or tryptophan. A D gene is named only where the DNA matches it firmly. Clone size is not always given. Where it is, it says once, few, many or a class for expanded clones.

DNA,CDR3,V,size,D,J
TGTGCCAGCAGTTGGGAGGGGAGCTCCTACAATGAGCAGTTCTTC,CASSWEGSSYNEQFF,TRBV6-5,.,TRBD2,TRBJ2-1
TGTGCCAGCAGCCAAGGTACAGGGCCCAACGAGCAGTACTTC,CASSQGTGPNEQYF,TRBV3-1/TRBV3-2,.,.,TRBJ2-7
TGTGCCAGTAGTTTCGCAGGGGGAAATCAGCCCCAGCATTTT,CASSFAGGNQPQHF,TRBV19,.,TRBD1,TRBJ1-5
TGTGCCATCAGTGCAAGGGCGAACTATGGCTACACCTTC,CAISARANYGYTF,TRBV10-3,.,.,TRBJ1-2
TGTGCCAGCAGTAAAGTCGGGGAGCTGTTTTTT,CASSKVGELFF,TRBV14,.,.,TRBJ2-2
TGTGCCAGCAGTTCCCGGGGGTATGGCTACACCTTC,CASSSRGYGYTF,TRBV28,.,.,TRBJ1-2
TGCGCCAGCAGCTTACAGAGGGGGCGGAGGACTAATGAAAAACTGTTTTTT,CASSLQRGRRTNEKLFF,TRBV4-1,.,TRBD1,TRBJ1-4
TGTGCCAGCAGCTTGGAGCCGGGGGCTTCAGATGGCTACACCTTC,CASSLEPGASDGYTF,TRBV5-4,.,.,TRBJ1-2
TGTGCCAGCAGCCCGTCGGGGGGGGGAGTATGGGAGACCCAGTACTTC,CASSPSGGGVWETQYF,TRBV11-2,.,TRBD2,TRBJ2-5
TGCAGCGTTGACAGGGTCTTGGAGACCCAGTACTTC,CSVDRVLETQYF,TRBV29-1,.,.,TRBJ2-5
TGTGCCAGCATAGGAGGGGATAGCAATCAGCCCCAGCATTTT,CASIGGDSNQPQHF,TRBV2,.,.,TRBJ1-5
TGTGCCAACCGGGACAGGGAAGAGACCCAGTACTTC,CANRDREETQYF,TRBV2,.,TRBD1,TRBJ2-5
TGTGCCATCAGTGAGTCCCACCAACCGTATCCATTCCCCTTTTTCGGAACTGAAGCTTTCTTT,CAISESHQPYPFPFFGTEAFF,TRBV10-3,once,.,TRBJ1-1
TGTGCCAGCAGTTACTCCAGGGCCTCTAACTATGGCTACACCTTC,CASSYSRASNYGYTF,TRBV6-5,.,.,TRBJ1-2
TGTGCCATCAGGCCCCCGACAGGGGCTAAGGGCACCGGGGAGCTGTTTTTT,CAIRPPTGAKGTGELFF,TRBV10-3,.,TRBD1,TRBJ2-2
TGTGCCAGCAGTTACTCAGGCCGAGACGGACAGCCCCAGCATTTT,CASSYSGRDGQPQHF,TRBV6-5,.,.,TRBJ1-5
TGTGCCAGTAGTACCATATACCCCAGACAGGGGAATCAGCCCCAGCATTTT,CASSTIYPRQGNQPQHF,TRBV19,.,TRBD1,TRBJ1-5
TGTGCCAGCAGCCGACCGACAGGGAAGAGCACAGATACGCAGTATTTT,CASSRPTGKSTDTQYF,TRBV3-1/TRBV3-2,once,TRBD1,TRBJ2-3
TGTGCCAGCAGCTTAACTGGTGCAGGGGTAAATTCACCCCTCCACTTT,CASSLTGAGVNSPLHF,TRBV7-3,.,.,TRBJ1-6
TGTGCCAGCAGTCTAGCGGGGGGGCCAACCGGGGAGCTGTTTTTT,CASSLAGGPTGELFF,TRBV27,.,TRBD2,TRBJ2-2
TGTGCCAGCAGCTCCGCCTCGGGCAGCCCATACAATGAGCAGTTCTTC,CASSSASGSPYNEQFF,TRBV7-9,.,.,TRBJ2-1
TGTGCCTGGAGTGTACAGGCCCAGCCCCAGCATTTT,CAWSVQAQPQHF,TRBV30,.,.,TRBJ1-5
TGTGCCAGCAGTGAGTTCGACGGGAAGGAGACCCAGTACTTC,CASSEFDGKETQYF,TRBV2,once,.,TRBJ2-5
TGTGCCATCGGTTCCCCCCAGCGGGGGGGCCTGAGAGAGACCCAGTACTTC,CAIGSPQRGGLRETQYF,TRBV10-3,.,TRBD2,TRBJ2-5
TGCGCCAGCAGCTTGCAACAGCAGGCTACGCAGTATTTT,CASSLQQQATQYF,TRBV5-1,.,.,TRBJ2-3
TGTGCCAGCAGCCCCCTCCCGGCAGGCAAGACTAACTATGGCTACACCTTC,CASSPLPAGKTNYGYTF,TRBV7-9,.,.,TRBJ1-2
TGTGCCAGCGGGATTCCGGGACAGGCATCCTACGAGCAGTACTTC,CASGIPGQASYEQYF,TRBV27,.,TRBD1,TRBJ2-7
TGTGCCAGCAGTGAATTCTCGTGGCAGGACTATGGCTACACCTTC,CASSEFSWQDYGYTF,TRBV6-1,.,.,TRBJ1-2
TGTGCCAGCAGTCCCGGTCGCTATAATTCACCCCTCCACTTT,CASSPGRYNSPLHF,TRBV6-2/TRBV6-3,.,.,TRBJ1-6
TGTGCCAGCAGCTTAGGGACTAGCTCGGGCGGGGAGCTGTTTTTT,CASSLGTSSGGELFF,TRBV7-3,.,TRBD2,TRBJ2-2
TGTGCCAGCCCCAGGACACGGGCAGATACGCAGTATTTT,CASPRTRADTQYF,TRBV6-4,.,.,TRBJ2-3
TGTGCCAGCAGTGAGCTCGGCAGAGGGGAAAAACTGTTTTTT,CASSELGRGEKLFF,TRBV6-1,.,.,TRBJ1-4
TGTGCCAGTAATAGGCCAGGGGTTGTAGAGACCCAGTACTTC,CASNRPGVVETQYF,TRBV19,.,.,TRBJ2-5
TGTGCCAGCAGCCTCGCCGGCGGGGGCTATAGCACAGATACGCAGTATTTT,CASSLAGGGYSTDTQYF,TRBV7-9,.,.,TRBJ2-3
TGTGCCAGCAGCTTCCAGGGGCCCTCCTACGAGCAGTACTTC,CASSFQGPSYEQYF,TRBV7-8,.,.,TRBJ2-7
TGCGCCAGCAGCTTGGTCCTGACAGGGAATGGAAACACCATATATTTT,CASSLVLTGNGNTIYF,TRBV5-1,.,TRBD1,TRBJ1-3
TGTGCCAGTAGATCGGGACAGTACACTTATGGCTACACCTTC,CASRSGQYTYGYTF,TRBV19,.,TRBD1,TRBJ1-2
TGTGCCAGCAGAAACAGGGGGCTCGTCACTGAAGCTTTCTTT,CASRNRGLVTEAFF,TRBV27,.,TRBD1,TRBJ1-1
TGTGCCAGCAGCTCCACCGGGATGTACACAGATACGCAGTATTTT,CASSSTGMYTDTQYF,TRBV7-9,once,.,TRBJ2-3
TGTGCCAGTAAGACAGGGTACAGCAATCAGCCCCAGCATTTT,CASKTGYSNQPQHF,TRBV27,.,TRBD1,TRBJ1-5
TGTGCCTGGAGTGTAAAGGTCCGCATCTATGGCTACACCTTC,CAWSVKVRIYGYTF,TRBV30,once,.,TRBJ1-2
TGCAGCGTTGGGGGGACAAGCGGCTACACCTTC,CSVGGTSGYTF,TRBV29-1,.,.,TRBJ1-2
TGTGCCAGTCTTCAGGGGGAAGGAAACACCATATATTTT,CASLQGEGNTIYF,TRBV19,.,TRBD1,TRBJ1-3
TGCGCCAGCAGAGACAGGGGCGTGAACTATGGCTACACCTTC,CASRDRGVNYGYTF,TRBV10-2,.,TRBD1,TRBJ1-2
TGCGCCAGCAGCCAAGATCGGGTCAGAACGCAGTATTTT,CASSQDRVRTQYF,TRBV4-3,.,.,TRBJ2-3
TGTGCCAGCAGTATCCTCCCACCCGCAGGGGGGTGGACCGGGGAGCTGTTTTTT,CASSILPPAGGWTGELFF,TRBV27,.,.,TRBJ2-2